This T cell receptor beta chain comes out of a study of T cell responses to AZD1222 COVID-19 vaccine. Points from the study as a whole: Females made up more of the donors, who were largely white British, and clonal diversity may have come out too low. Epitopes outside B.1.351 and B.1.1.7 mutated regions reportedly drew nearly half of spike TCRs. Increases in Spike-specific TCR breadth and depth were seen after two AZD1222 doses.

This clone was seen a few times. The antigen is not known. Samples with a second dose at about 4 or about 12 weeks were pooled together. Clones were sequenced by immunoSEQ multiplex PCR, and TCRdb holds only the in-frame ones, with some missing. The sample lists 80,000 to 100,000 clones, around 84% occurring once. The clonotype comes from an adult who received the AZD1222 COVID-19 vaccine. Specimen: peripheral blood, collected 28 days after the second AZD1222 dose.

This chain's CDR3 is CASNLAGDSSYEQYF. In DNA form, the CDR3 reads TGTGCCAGCAACCTAGCGGGAGATAGCTCCTACGAGCAGTACTTC. The V call is TRBV28, the J call TRBJ2-7; 10 bases line up with TRBD2. V trimming: 7 bases; J trimming: 0 bases; junction bases outside the gene matches: 6. Germline V gene lookup returns CDR1 MDHEN and CDR2 SYDVKM. The length of the CDR3 is 15 residues. Supplemented by reference TRBV28 and TRBJ2-7, the full variable domain reads DVKVTQSSRYLVKRTGEKVFLECVQDMDHENMFWYRQDPGLGLRLIYFSYDVKMKEKGDIPEGYSVSREKKERFSLILESASTNQTSMYLCASNLAGDSSYEQYFGPGTRLTVT.